This entry describes one T cell receptor beta chain. The antigen is not known. This sample was included in a study of T cells after posttransplantation cyclophosphamide. Study-level findings and limits: Tissue-infiltrating T cells from skin or gut overlapped little with blood T cells. Donor CD8+ memory clones often dominated recipient blood repertoires at later times.

CDR1 is MGHRA, CDR2 YSYEKL, per germline. Trimming left V 1 base short and J 3 bases short, with 19 bases between. The length of the CDR3 is 17 residues. The naive gate required viable CD3+CD4+ or CD3+CD8+ cells with CCR7+CD45RA+CD45RO-CD95-CD27+CD28+ phenotype. TCRdb's copy holds only in-frame clones and misses some; the assay was immunoSEQ multiplex PCR. The table lists some 20,000 clones, 95% to 98% of them singletons. This TCR came from a man in his forties in good health, CMV-negative, and a related stem cell transplant donor. This sequence joins TRBV4-1 and TRBJ2-7; TRBD2 might be the D (6 bases). The sequenced material came from naive CD4+ T cells sorted from PBMCs. CDR3 nucleotides: TGCGCCAGCAGCCAAGGGGAGTACGGGACTGCCCGCTACGAGCAGTACTTC. Its protein product is CASSQGEYGTARYEQYF.